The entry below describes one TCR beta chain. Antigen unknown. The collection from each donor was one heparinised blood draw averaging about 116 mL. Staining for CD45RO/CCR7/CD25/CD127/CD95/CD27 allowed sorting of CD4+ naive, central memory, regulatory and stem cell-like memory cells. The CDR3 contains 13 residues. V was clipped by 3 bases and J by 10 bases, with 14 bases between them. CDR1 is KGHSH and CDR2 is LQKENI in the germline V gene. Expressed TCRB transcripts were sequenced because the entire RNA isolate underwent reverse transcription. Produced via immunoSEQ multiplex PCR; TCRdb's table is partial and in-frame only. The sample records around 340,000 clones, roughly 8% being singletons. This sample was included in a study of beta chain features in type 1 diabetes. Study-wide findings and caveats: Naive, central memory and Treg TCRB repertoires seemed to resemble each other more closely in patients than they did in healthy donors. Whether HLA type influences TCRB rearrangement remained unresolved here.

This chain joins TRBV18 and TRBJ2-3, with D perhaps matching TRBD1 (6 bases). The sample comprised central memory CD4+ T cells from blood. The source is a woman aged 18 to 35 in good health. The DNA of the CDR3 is TGTGCCAGCTCACCGGACAGCGTAGGGTCGCAGTATTTT. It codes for CASSPDSVGSQYF.